A single sample gave rise to the 19 T cell receptor beta chains below, sequenced in a study of shared clonotypes between healthy human individuals. Method: immunoSEQ multiplex PCR; TCRdb's copy keeps in-frame clones and lacks some. Seen here are about 2.3 million clones, roughly 93% observed once, and the top ten hold about 0.39%. Sequenced sample: naive CD4+ T cells from PBMCs. Sample subset: CD45RA+ positively selected. The receptors were gathered from a man aged 18 to 30 in good health. Some clones in this sample may be carry-over from other donors' samples.

This chain uses TRBV7-3 with TRBJ2-5, with 10 bases fitting TRBD1. V lost 5 bases to trimming and J lost 4 bases; unmatched junction nucleotides: 7. CDR3 length: 15 amino acids. CDR1 is SGHTA, CDR2 FQGTGA, per germline. The CDR3 protein is CASSPGTGVRETQYF. The CDR3 DNA sequence: TGTGCCAGCAGCCCGGGGACAGGGGTACGAGAGACCCAGTACTTC. Complete variable domain (other parts from reference TRBV7-3 and TRBJ2-5): GAGVSQTPSNKVTEKGKYVELRCDPISGHTALYWYRQSLGQGPEFLIYFQGTGAADDSGLPNDRFFAVRPEGSVSTLKIQRTERGDSAVYLCASSPGTGVRETQYFGPGTRLLVL.

The chain joins TRBV5-1 to TRBJ2-2; 10 bases are shared with TRBD1. This CDR3 has 16 residues. Trimming cost V 4 bases and J 4 bases; bases outside gene matches: 7. Germline V lookup: CDR1 SGHRS, CDR2 YFSETQ. CDR3 loop: CASSVDRGRGTGELFF. Written as DNA, the CDR3 is TGCGCCAGCAGCGTAGACAGGGGGCGAGGCACCGGGGAGCTGTTTTTT.

The DNA of the CDR3 is TGCAGCGTTGAAAGACTAGCGGTTACAGATACGCAGTATTTT. Encoded protein: CSVERLAVTDTQYF. The chain combines TRBV29-1 with TRBJ2-3; 9 positions agree with TRBD2. CDR1 and CDR2 from the germline V gene are SQVTM and ANQGSEA. CDR3 length: 14 residues. The J segment lost 3 bases and the V segment lost 2 bases, leaving 3 bases of the junction unmatched.

The genes are TRBV10-2 and TRBJ2-1, with TRBD2 identical over 12 bases. The V gene's germline CDR1 is WSHSY and CDR2 SAAADI. V lost 3 bases to trimming and J lost 5 bases; unmatched junction nucleotides: 2. There are 15 residues in the CDR3. As DNA, the CDR3 is TGCGCCAGCAGTGACCGGACTAGCGGGGACAATGAGCAGTTCTTC. Residues: CASSDRTSGDNEQFF.

As concerns this clone: The same CDR3 arises from other DNA sequences in this sample as well. The J gene is TRBJ2-1, the V gene TRBV11-3; D is ambiguous. Trimming took off 1 base at V and 0 bases at J, with 7 bases between the two ends. Germline V gene sequence: CDR1 SGHNT, CDR2 YENEEA. The CDR3 is 15 residues long. CDR3 DNA: TGTGCCAGCAGCTTAGGTGGGCTCTCCTACAATGAGCAGTTCTTC. As protein: CASSLGGLSYNEQFF.

This chain joins TRBV4-1 and TRBJ2-7; D possibly uses TRBD1 or TRBD2 (5 bases each). This CDR3 spans 14 amino acids. Per germline, CDR1 MGHRA and CDR2 YSYEKL. Between the trimmed V and J ends, which lost 3 bases and 2 bases, there was a span of 11 bases. CDR3 region: CASSHRGLTYEQYF. In DNA form, the CDR3 reads TGCGCCAGCAGCCACCGGGGCCTGACCTACGAGCAGTACTTC.

The chain recombines TRBV6-1 with TRBJ1-2; 8 bases are shared with TRBD1. CDR1 is MNHNS, CDR2 SASEGT, per germline. The CDR3 totals 16 residues. Losses at the gene ends were 1 base for V and 2 bases for J; bases not matched to a gene: 6. CDR3 loop: CASSEDDRGPNYGYTF. CDR3 nucleotides: TGTGCCAGCAGTGAAGATGACAGGGGACCGAACTATGGCTACACCTTC.

The chain couples TRBV4-1 to TRBJ2-2; no definite D call. CDR3 size: 13 residues. Germline CDR1 MGHRA, CDR2 YSYEKL. Trimming pared 3 bases from V and 6 bases from J, leaving 8 bases between. The CDR3 coding sequence is TGCGCCAGCAGCCATCCCTTAGCCGGGGAGCTGTTTTTT. This encodes CASSHPLAGELFF.

The chain recombines TRBV19 with TRBJ2-3; 8 nucleotides agree with TRBD2. J lost 7 bases, V lost 2 bases, and 11 bases had no gene match. The CDR3 is 16 amino acids. Germline CDR1 reads LNHDA; CDR2 reads SQIVND (reference sequence). CDR3 in amino acids: CASSIFAGGRVNTQYF. The CDR3 DNA reads as TGTGCCAGTAGTATATTTGCGGGAGGCCGAGTTAATACGCAGTATTTT.

About this clone itself: The sample contains more than one DNA sequence encoding this CDR3. This chain uses TRBV5-1 with TRBJ2-1, with 8 bases that match TRBD2. This CDR3 has 16 amino acids. Unmatched junction bases numbered 3, after V lost 1 base and J lost 0 bases. Germline CDR1 and CDR2: SGHRS and YFSETQ. The CDR3 nucleotides are TGCGCCAGCAGCTTGCTGGCGGGAGGCTCCTACAATGAGCAGTTCTTC. Its protein product is CASSLLAGGSYNEQFF.

The V and J genes are TRBV2 and TRBJ1-5; 11 nucleotides match TRBD1. Losses at the gene ends were 6 bases for V and 3 bases for J; bases not matched to a gene: 4. Germline CDR1 SNHLY, CDR2 FYNNEI. This CDR3 contains 15 residues. CDR3 in amino acids: CASSGQGAINQPQHF. The CDR3 coding sequence is TGTGCCAGCAGCGGACAGGGGGCTATCAATCAGCCCCAGCATTTT.

The rearrangement uses TRBV18 and TRBJ1-4; D is undetermined. CDR3 length: 15 residues. V was shortened by 0 bases and J by 7 bases, with 12 bases between the two germline ends. CDR1 and CDR2 (germline): KGHSH, LQKENI. The CDR3 DNA sequence: TGTGCCAGCTCACCACCGGGAGGGCGCGGTGAAAAACTGTTTTTT. Translated, it gives CASSPPGGRGEKLFF.

J is TRBJ2-1 and V is TRBV5-8; 12 nucleotides agree with TRBD2. Germline V gives CDR1 SGHTS, CDR2 YDEGEE. The trim removed 5 bases at V and 14 bases at J, leaving 14 bases unmatched. The CDR3 covers 15 residues. The CDR3, as DNA: TGTGCCAGCAGGTGGGGCGTGACTAGCGGGAGCCCCGAGTTCTTC. Protein sequence: CASRWGVTSGSPEFF.

This clone was seen only a few times. V is TRBV18 and J is TRBJ1-1; D not certain. The germline V and J ends were trimmed by 1 base and 1 base, with 10 bases remaining between them. Germline V gene sequence: CDR1 KGHSH, CDR2 LQKENI. There are 15 residues in the CDR3. CDR3 coding DNA: TGTGCCAGCTCACCACAAATACAGAAGAACACTGAAGCTTTCTTT. Translated, it gives CASSPQIQKNTEAFF.

This chain links TRBV9 with TRBJ2-7; TRBD1 agrees at 7 bases. This CDR3 is 16 amino acids long. The V gene end was trimmed by 3 bases and the J gene end by 2 bases; junction bases not matched to a gene: 11. Germline CDR1 is SGDLS and CDR2 is YYNGEE. In DNA, the CDR3 is TGTGCCAGCAGCGAGGGGCTCCCAGGGGGACCCTACGAGCAGTACTTC. It encodes CASSEGLPGGPYEQYF. Filled out from reference TRBV9 and TRBJ2-7, the complete variable domain reads DSGVTQTPKHLITATGQRVTLRCSPRSGDLSVYWYQQSLDQGLQFLIQYYNGEERAKGNILERFSAQQFPDLHSELNLSSLELGDSALYFCASSEGLPGGPYEQYFGPGTRLTVT.

The chain joins TRBV6-1 to TRBJ1-4; D gene unclear. V lost 4 bases and J 2 bases, leaving 8 bases between the germline ends. Germline CDR1 is MNHNS and CDR2 is SASEGT. The CDR3 length is 14 residues. CDR3 nucleotide sequence: TGTGCCAGCAGTGTGGGAGTTACTAATGAAAAACTGTTTTTT. Translating it yields CASSVGVTNEKLFF.

The chain uses TRBV28 and TRBJ2-1, with TRBD2 matching over 11 bases. CDR3 length equals 13 residues. Germline loops: CDR1 MDHEN, CDR2 SYDVKM. The trim removed 2 bases at V and 13 bases at J, leaving 4 bases unmatched. The CDR3 sequence: CASSLDSGRAQFF. CDR3 bases: TGTGCCAGCAGTTTAGATAGCGGGAGGGCCCAGTTCTTC.

Notes on this clone: The sample contains more than one DNA sequence encoding this CDR3. The chain couples TRBV18 to TRBJ2-5; possible D gene TRBD2, 5 bases. Germline CDR1 is KGHSH and CDR2 is LQKENI. V was trimmed by 1 base and J by 5 bases, leaving 11 bases between them. The CDR3 extends over 14 amino acids. This chain's CDR3 is CASSPLASPETQYF. In nucleotides, the CDR3 is TGTGCCAGCTCACCACTAGCGTCCCCCGAGACCCAGTACTTC.

A note on this clone: The sample carries other DNA sequences with the same CDR3. The chain uses TRBV7-9 and TRBJ2-3; tentatively, D is TRBD2 (5 bases). V lost 5 bases to trimming and J lost 6 bases, with 12 bases between them. CDR3 size: 13 residues. Germline V gives CDR1 SEHNR, CDR2 FQNEAQ (reference sequence). CDR3 DNA sequence: TGTGCCAGCAGCCCAGGAGGCGTGGATACGCAGTATTTT. Its protein product is CASSPGGVDTQYF.